This T cell receptor beta chain was profiled in a study of shared clonotypes between healthy human individuals. Study-wide results and limits: In having few donors, the study represented limited genetic and exposure-history diversity. In this cohort, only blood was sampled, and tissue repertoires likely differ.

Naive CD8 cells were CD45RO-negative, positively selected for CCR7, excluding terminally differentiated effector memory CD45RA+ cells. Donors were healthy HIV-negative adults without recent acute infections or vaccinations. This clone was recorded only once. Its antigen is not known. Genomic DNA of every subset was divided equally among multiple immunoSEQ plates. This table comes from immunoSEQ multiplex PCR, and its TCRdb copy is limited to in-frame clones, with some not included. The sample includes about 2.2 million clones, 80% to 95% seen only once; the top ten take less than 2%. The source material was naive CD8+ T cells from PBMCs. The clonotype comes from a young man in good health. Some clones in this sample may be carry-over from other donors' samples.

The CDR3 loop reads CASSYASGSFYEQYF. Written as DNA, the CDR3 is TGTGCCAGCAGCTACGCTAGCGGGAGTTTCTACGAGCAGTACTTC. The chain is built from TRBV7-2 and TRBJ2-7, with 10 bases that match TRBD2. Trimming took 4 bases from V and 3 from J; bases not matched to a gene: 6. The CDR3 has 15 amino acids. Germline-derived CDR1 and CDR2 are SGHTA and FQGNSA.